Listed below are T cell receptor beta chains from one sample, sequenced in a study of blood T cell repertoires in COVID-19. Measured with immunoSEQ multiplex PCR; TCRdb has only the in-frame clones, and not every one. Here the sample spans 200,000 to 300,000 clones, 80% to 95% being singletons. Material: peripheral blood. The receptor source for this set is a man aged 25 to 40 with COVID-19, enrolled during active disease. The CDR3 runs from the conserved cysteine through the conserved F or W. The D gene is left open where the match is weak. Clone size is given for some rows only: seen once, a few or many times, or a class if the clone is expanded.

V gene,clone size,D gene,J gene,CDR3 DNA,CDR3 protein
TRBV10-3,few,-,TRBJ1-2,TGTGCCATCAGTGCGAGAGAGAGGGGCTACACCTTC,CAISARERGYTF
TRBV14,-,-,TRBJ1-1,TGTGCCAGCAGCCAAGAGGGCTCTGGTACTGAAGCTTTCTTT,CASSQEGSGTEAFF
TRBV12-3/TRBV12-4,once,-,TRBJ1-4,TGTGCCAGCACCTACAGCTTTAATGAAAAACTGTTTTTT,CASTYSFNEKLFF
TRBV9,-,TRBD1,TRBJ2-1,TGTGCCAGCAGCGTCAATACCGGGACAGGTAGGGCCAATGAGCAGTTCTTC,CASSVNTGTGRANEQFF
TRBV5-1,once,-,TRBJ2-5,TGCGCCAGCAGCTCGGATCCCAGGGAATTTGGGACCCAGTACTTC,CASSSDPREFGTQYF
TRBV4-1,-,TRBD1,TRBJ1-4,TGCGCCAGCAGCCAGGGGACAGGGGTCGGAAGTGAAAAACTGTTTTTT,CASSQGTGVGSEKLFF
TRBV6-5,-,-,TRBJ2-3,TGTGCCAGCAGCTCGCCTACAGGGACCCCAGATACGCAGTATTTT,CASSSPTGTPDTQYF
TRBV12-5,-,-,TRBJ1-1,TGTGCTAGTGGTTTGGGACAGTTGAACACTGAAGCTTTCTTT,CASGLGQLNTEAFF
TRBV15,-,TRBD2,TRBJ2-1,TGTGCCACCAGCAGAGAGAAACGGGGGGGCTCCTACAATGAGCAGTTCTTC,CATSREKRGGSYNEQFF
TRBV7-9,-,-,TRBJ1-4,TGTGCCAGCAGCCGGGCAAGGGGGACAACTAATGAAAAACTGTTTTTT,CASSRARGTTNEKLFF
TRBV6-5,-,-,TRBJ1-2,TGTGCCAGCAACAAACAGTCACTTAACTATGGCTACACCTTC,CASNKQSLNYGYTF
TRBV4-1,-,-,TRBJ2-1,TGCGCCAGCAGCCAGGAGGCGGTCGGTGGTGAGCAGTTCTTC,CASSQEAVGGEQFF
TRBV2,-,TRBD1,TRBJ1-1,TGTGCCAGCAGAAACGGGGGACAGGGGCACGGGGCTGAAGCTTTCTTT,CASRNGGQGHGAEAFF
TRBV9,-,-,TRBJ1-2,TGTGCCAGCAGCGTAGGTAGCAGGGGTGGCTACACCTTC,CASSVGSRGGYTF
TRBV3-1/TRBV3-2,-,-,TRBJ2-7,TGTGCCAGCAGCCAAGATACATTAGGAAGGAGCGGTGAGCAGTACTTC,CASSQDTLGRSGEQYF
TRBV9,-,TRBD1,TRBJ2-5,TGTGCCAGCAGCGTCGGGACAGGGTCTTACCAAGAGACCCAGTACTTC,CASSVGTGSYQETQYF
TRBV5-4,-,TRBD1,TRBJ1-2,TGTGCCAGCAGCTCCCTGGACAGGGGGCGCGGCTACACCTTC,CASSSLDRGRGYTF
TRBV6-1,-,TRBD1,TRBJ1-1,TGTGCCAGCAGTGACAGGGGGTGGCACACTGAAGCTTTCTTT,CASSDRGWHTEAFF
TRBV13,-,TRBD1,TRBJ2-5,TGTGCCAGCAGCCTGGCGACAGGGGGCGTCGGTCAAGAGACCCAGTACTTC,CASSLATGGVGQETQYF
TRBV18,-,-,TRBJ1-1,TGTGCCAGCTCACTGCGGAGGGACACTGAAGCTTTCTTT,CASSLRRDTEAFF
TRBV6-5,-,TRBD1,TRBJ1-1,TGTGCCAGCAGGGCCAGGACAGGGGGCACTGAAGCTTTCTTT,CASRARTGGTEAFF
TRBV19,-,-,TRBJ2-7,TGTGCCAGTAGTACGAATTCCAGGGCGAAGGGCCTCGAGCAGTACTTC,CASSTNSRAKGLEQYF
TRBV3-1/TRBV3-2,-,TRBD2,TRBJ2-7,TGTGCCAGCAGCCAAGATCTTAGCGGGGTGAGGTACGAGCAGTACTTC,CASSQDLSGVRYEQYF
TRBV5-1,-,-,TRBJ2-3,TGCGCCAGCAGCTTGGGGGGACAAGGGGGAACCCCAGGTACGCAGTATTTT,CASSLGGQGGTPGTQYF
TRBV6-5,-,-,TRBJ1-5,TGTGCCAGCAGTATCAGGGGCCAGCCCCAGCATTTT,CASSIRGQPQHF
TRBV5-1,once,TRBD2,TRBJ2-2,TGCGCCAGCAGCTACTTAGCGGGGGCCACAAACACCGGGGAGCTGTTTTTT,CASSYLAGATNTGELFF
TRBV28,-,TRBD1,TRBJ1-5,TGTGCCAGCAGTTTAATCTCAGGGGGAAGCAATCAGCCCCAGCATTTT,CASSLISGGSNQPQHF
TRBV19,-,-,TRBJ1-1,TGTGCCAGTAGTCCCCTACGGAACACTGAAGCTTTCTTT,CASSPLRNTEAFF
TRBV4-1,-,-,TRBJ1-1,TGCGCCAGCAGCCAAGTAGTGAGGAATTCGAACACTGAAGCTTTCTTT,CASSQVVRNSNTEAFF
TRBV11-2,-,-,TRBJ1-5,TGTGCCAGCAGCTTAGATGGGGGGGTTTCAGATCAGCCCCAGCATTTT,CASSLDGGVSDQPQHF
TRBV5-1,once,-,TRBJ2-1,TGCGCCAGCAGCTTGGGACAGGCCTACAATGAGCAGTTCTTC,CASSLGQAYNEQFF
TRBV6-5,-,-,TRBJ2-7,TGTGCCAGCAGTTACGGGCCGAGCAACTACGAGCAGTACTTC,CASSYGPSNYEQYF
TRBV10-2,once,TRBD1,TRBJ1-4,TGCGCCAGCAGTGGACAGGGGAGCGAAAAACTGTTTTTT,CASSGQGSEKLFF
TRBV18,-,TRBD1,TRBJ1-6,TGTGCCAGCTCACCTACCCCCCCCACAGGGGGCGTCCCCCCCCTCCACTTT,CASSPTPPTGGVPPLHF
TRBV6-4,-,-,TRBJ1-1,TGTGCCAGCAGTGCCAATACTAACACTGAAGCTTTCTTT,CASSANTNTEAFF
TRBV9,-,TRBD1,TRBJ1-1,TGTGCCAGCAGCAAAGAGGGGGCTCAAACTGAAGCTTTCTTT,CASSKEGAQTEAFF
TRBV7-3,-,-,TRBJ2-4,TGTGCCAGCAGCTTAACGTTCCAAACTCTAGCCAAAAACATTCAGTACTTC,CASSLTFQTLAKNIQYF
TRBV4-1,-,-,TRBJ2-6,TGCGCCAGCAGCCAAGCAGTTATTTCGGGAATTGCGGCTGGGGCCAACGTCCTGACTTTC,CASSQAVISGIAAGANVLTF
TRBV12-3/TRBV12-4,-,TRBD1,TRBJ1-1,TGTGCCAGCAGTTTGATGGCAGGGGGAAATGCTTTCTTT,CASSLMAGGNAFF
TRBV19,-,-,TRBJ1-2,TGTGCCAGTAGTGCCTCACAGGGCCTCTATGGCTACACCTTC,CASSASQGLYGYTF
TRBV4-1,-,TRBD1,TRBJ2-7,TGCGCCAGCAGACCTACAGGGGGCTACGAGCAGTACTTC,CASRPTGGYEQYF
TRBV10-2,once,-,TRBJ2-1,TGCGCCAGCAGTGTAGGGGGGGGTTACAATGAGCAGTTCTTC,CASSVGGGYNEQFF
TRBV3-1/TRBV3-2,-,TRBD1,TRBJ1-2,TGTGCCAGCAGCCAACAGGGGGCGGTAGGCTACACCTTC,CASSQQGAVGYTF
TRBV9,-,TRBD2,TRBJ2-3,TGTGCCACAGGGACGGGGGGGCCGACAGATACGCAGTATTTT,CATGTGGPTDTQYF
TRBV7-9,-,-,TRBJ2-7,TGTGCCAGCAGCTTAGATATACGGGGGGCCTCCTACGAGCAGTACTTC,CASSLDIRGASYEQYF
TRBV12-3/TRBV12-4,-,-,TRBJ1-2,TGTGCCAGTTCGCGGGGGGACTATGGCTACACCTTC,CASSRGDYGYTF
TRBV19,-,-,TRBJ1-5,TGTGCCAGTAGTCAACAGGGAGCTCAGCCCCAGCATTTT,CASSQQGAQPQHF
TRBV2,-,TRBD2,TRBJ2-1,TGTGCCAGCCGAGGAACTAGCGGGGGGGCCGATGAGCAGTTCTTC,CASRGTSGGADEQFF
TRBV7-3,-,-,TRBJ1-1,TGTGCCAGCAGCTCGCCAGGGAGGGACACTGAAGCTTTCTTT,CASSSPGRDTEAFF
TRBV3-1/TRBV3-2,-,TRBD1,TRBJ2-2,TGTGCCAGCAGCCAAATTCCCGGGACAGGGGGCACCGGGGAGCTGTTTTTT,CASSQIPGTGGTGELFF
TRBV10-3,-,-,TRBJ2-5,TGTGCCATCAGTGACAGGGGAGGGGAGACCCAGTACTTC,CAISDRGGETQYF
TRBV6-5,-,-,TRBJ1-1,TGTGCCAGCTGGGAGGTTTCGAACACTGAAGCTTTCTTT,CASWEVSNTEAFF
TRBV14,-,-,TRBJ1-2,TGTGCCAGCAGCCAAGCCACCTCCCGGAGTGGCTACACCTTC,CASSQATSRSGYTF
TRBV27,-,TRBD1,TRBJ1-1,TGTGCCAGCAGTTCGTCGACAGGGGCAGCCACTGAAGCTTTCTTT,CASSSSTGAATEAFF